The 9 T cell receptor beta chains below were found in one sample sequenced in a study of blood T cell repertoires in COVID-19. Clones were sequenced by immunoSEQ multiplex PCR, and TCRdb holds only the in-frame ones, with some missing. The top ten hold 2% of the sample, which has about 69,000 clones, 80% to 90% seen once. The specimen was peripheral blood. Receptors originate from a man aged 25-45 years with acute or convalescent COVID-19.

The V gene is TRBV21-1, the J gene TRBJ1-5; the D call of TRBD1 is as the table states it, not checked on the DNA. TRBV21-1 is a pseudogene segment. This CDR3 comprises 15 residues. In DNA form, the CDR3 reads TGTGCCAGCAGCGACCGGGACATCAAGGGGCAGCCCCAGCATTTT. Translated, it gives CASSDRDIKGQPQHF.

The chain links TRBV4-2 to TRBJ2-1; tentative D call: TRBD1 (5 bases). V was cut by 1 base and J by 7 bases, with 11 bases left in between. The CDR3 runs 14 residues. In germline, CDR1 is LGHNA, CDR2 YNFKEQ. In DNA form, the CDR3 reads TGTGCCAGCAGCCAAGTCAGGGTGGGGAATGAGCAGTTCTTC. Translating gives CASSQVRVGNEQFF.

This rearrangement joins TRBV4-2 to TRBJ2-7; D ambiguous. This CDR3 region has 15 residues. V gave up 0 bases and J gave up 3 bases, with 12 bases separating them. The germline CDR1 and CDR2 sequences are LGHNA and YNFKEQ. Here the CDR3 reads CASSQEGSRGYEQYF. As DNA, the CDR3 is TGTGCCAGCAGCCAAGAGGGTAGCCGCGGCTACGAGCAGTACTTC.

The chain combines TRBV30 with TRBJ1-1; 8 positions match TRBD1. The CDR3 loop spans 17 amino acids. Germline-derived CDR1 and CDR2 are GTSNPN and SVGIG (reference sequence). Trimming removed 1 base from V and 3 bases from J; junction bases left unmatched: 13. The CDR3 DNA is TGTGCCTGGAGTGGCGGGACAGGACCAAGGTGGGACACTGAAGCTTTCTTT. Protein product: CAWSGGTGPRWDTEAFF.

J is TRBJ2-4 and V is TRBV30; 7 positions agree with TRBD1. V dropped 2 bases and J dropped 5; count of bases not matched to a gene: 12. The CDR3 is 16 amino acids. CDR1 GTSNPN and CDR2 SVGIG come from the germline V gene (reference sequence). CDR3 protein: CAWSRIPGTGENIQYF. CDR3 nucleotide sequence: TGTGCCTGGAGTCGAATCCCCGGCACAGGGGAAAACATTCAGTACTTC.

A word on this clone: Sequence at one end of the junction differs from germline and may be a read error. The rearrangement uses TRBV6-1 and TRBJ2-3; no clear D. The CDR3 is made up of 13 amino acids. Germline V gives CDR1 MNHNS, CDR2 SASEGT. The CDR3 spells CASSEAARQRMFF. As DNA, the CDR3 is TGTGCCAGCAGTGAAGCGGCCAGACAACGAATGTTTTTT.

This clone was counted a single time. V and J are TRBV10-3 and TRBJ1-1; D ambiguous. CDR3 length: 15 amino acids. The germline V gene has CDR1 ENHRY and CDR2 SYGVKD. V dropped 2 bases and J dropped 4 bases, with 14 bases sitting between them. The CDR3 protein is CAISERNEVGTEAFF. DNA for the CDR3: TGTGCCATCAGTGAGAGGAACGAGGTTGGCACTGAAGCTTTCTTT.

The J gene is TRBJ1-1, the V gene TRBV9, with D tentatively TRBD1 (5 bases). The CDR3 consists of 14 residues. Germline CDR1 and CDR2: SGDLS and YYNGEE. V lost 2 bases and J 1 base, leaving 9 bases between the germline ends. The CDR3 bases are TGTGCCAGCAGCGTGAAAACAGGGAACACTGAAGCTTTCTTT. Its translation: CASSVKTGNTEAFF.

The chain uses TRBV6-5 and TRBJ1-2, with D hard to call. The germline V gene encodes CDR1 MNHEY and CDR2 SVGAGI. This CDR3 contains 13 residues. Trimming removed 2 bases at V and 3 bases at J, with 7 bases between. The DNA for the CDR3 is TGTGCCAGCAGTTACGAAGCCTACTATGGCTACACCTTC. It is translated as CASSYEAYYGYTF.